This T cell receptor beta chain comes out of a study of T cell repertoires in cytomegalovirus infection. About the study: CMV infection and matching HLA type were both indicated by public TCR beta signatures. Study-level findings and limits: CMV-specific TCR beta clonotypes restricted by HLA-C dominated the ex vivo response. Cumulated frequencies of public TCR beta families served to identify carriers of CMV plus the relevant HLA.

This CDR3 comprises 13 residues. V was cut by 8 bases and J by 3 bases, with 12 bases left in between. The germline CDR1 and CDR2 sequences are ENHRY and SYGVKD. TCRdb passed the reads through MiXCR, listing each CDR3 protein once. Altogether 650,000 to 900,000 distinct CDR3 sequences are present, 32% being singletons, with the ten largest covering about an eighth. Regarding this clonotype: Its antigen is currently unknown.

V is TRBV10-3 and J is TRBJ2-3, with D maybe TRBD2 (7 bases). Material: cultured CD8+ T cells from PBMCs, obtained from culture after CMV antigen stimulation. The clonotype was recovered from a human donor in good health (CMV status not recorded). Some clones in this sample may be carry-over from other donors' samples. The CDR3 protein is CAIGRGLTDTQYF. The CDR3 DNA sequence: TGTGCCATCGGGCGGGGGCTTACAGATACGCAGTATTTT.